A selection of T cell receptor beta chains follows, all from one sample in a study of cytomegalovirus exposure and HLA in healthy donors. Measured with immunoSEQ multiplex PCR; TCRdb has only the in-frame clones, and not every one. The table lists 110,000 to 150,000 clones, around three quarters of them singletons. The sequencing sample was made of PBMCs. Every receptor here comes from a woman aged 40 to 49 in good health and CMV-seronegative. Each CDR3 is given with its conserved first and last residue. A D gene is named only where the DNA matches it firmly. Not all rows give a size; the values are once, few, many and, for expanded clones, a class.

16	TRBV28	TRBJ1-2	-	many	TGTGCCAGCAGTCGCCCGACCGGCCGGATGCGGTATGGCTACACCTTC	CASSRPTGRMRYGYTF
14	TRBV4-2	TRBJ1-2	-	-	TGTGCCAGCAGCCAAGACCCTCTTAACTATGGCTACACCTTC	CASSQDPLNYGYTF
16	TRBV18	TRBJ1-4	-	once	TGTGCCAGCTCACCACCCCGAGGAACCGCTAATGAAAAACTGTTTTTT	CASSPPRGTANEKLFF
13	TRBV30	TRBJ2-7	TRBD1	-	TGTGCCTGGAGGGGGACAGGGAGGTTCGAGCAGTACTTC	CAWRGTGRFEQYF
16	TRBV6-5	TRBJ2-1	TRBD2	-	TGTGCCAGCAGTTACTCGACTCTAGCGGTGAACAATGAGCAGTTCTTC	CASSYSTLAVNNEQFF
15	TRBV27	TRBJ2-3	-	-	TGTGCCAGCATCCTCTCTGGACAGCGAATAGATACGCAGTATTTT	CASILSGQRIDTQYF
16	TRBV7-6	TRBJ1-2	-	-	TGTGCCAGCAGCTTAGAGGGTCAGAAGGGAGGGTTCGGCTACACCTTC	CASSLEGQKGGFGYTF
15	TRBV2	TRBJ2-7	TRBD1	-	TGTGCCAGCAGTCAAGCCGGGACAGGGGGGTCCGAGCAGTACTTC	CASSQAGTGGSEQYF
14	TRBV4-1	TRBJ2-5	-	-	TGCGTCAGCAGCCTCTCAGGGTCCCAAGAGACCCAGTACTTC	CVSSLSGSQETQYF
15	TRBV6-5	TRBJ1-6	-	-	TGTGCCAGCAGTTACTCATTCACCCTGGCTTCACCCCTCCACTTT	CASSYSFTLASPLHF
14	TRBV18	TRBJ1-1	TRBD1	few	TGTGCCAGCTCACCCAGGACAGGGCGAGAGCGGGCTTTCTTT	CASSPRTGRERAFF
18	TRBV6-1	TRBJ2-1	TRBD2	-	TGTGCCAGCAGTGAAGCGGGGGCTAGCGGGAGTCCCTACAATGAGCAGTTCTTC	CASSEAGASGSPYNEQFF
14	TRBV7-6	TRBJ2-7	-	-	TGTGCCAGCAGCTTATCCGGGGGTTGGGACGAGCAGTACTTC	CASSLSGGWDEQYF
13	TRBV6-1	TRBJ1-1	TRBD1	few	TGTGCCAGCAGTGAACAGGGGGTGATTGAAGCTTTCTTT	CASSEQGVIEAFF
15	TRBV11-2	TRBJ2-1	-	-	TGTGCCAGCAGCTTAGATCTTGCGGTTTACAATGAGCAGTTCTTC	CASSLDLAVYNEQFF
14	TRBV6-6	TRBJ1-4	-	-	TGTGCCAGCAGTTACTCCATTGACACCGAAAAACTGTTTTTT	CASSYSIDTEKLFF
14	TRBV6-6	TRBJ1-2	-	few	TGTGCCAGCAGTTACTCCATGGTGGGCTCTGGCTACACCTTC	CASSYSMVGSGYTF